What follows are 21 T cell receptor beta chains derived from one specimen sequenced in a study of OX40 agonist ivuxolimab in advanced cancers. Sequencing used immunoSEQ multiplex PCR; TCRdb keeps in-frame clones, though not all of them. This table has fewer than 130,000 clones, roughly nine tenths appearing once. The specimen comprised CD4+ or CD8+ T cells sorted from blood, sampled in a trial of the OX40 agonist ivuxolimab. All receptors derive from an adult with an advanced solid tumor such as melanoma, head and neck, liver or kidney cancer.

The genes are TRBV7-6 and TRBJ1-1; D is uncertain. The germline V and J ends were trimmed by 3 bases and 0 bases, with 5 bases remaining between them. Germline values: CDR1 SGHVS, CDR2 FNYEAQ. CDR3 length: 13 amino acids. CDR3 protein: CASSFGLNTEAFF. The CDR3 DNA is TGTGCCAGCAGCTTCGGACTGAACACTGAAGCTTTCTTT.

The chain combines TRBV18 with TRBJ1-1; D is perhaps TRBD1 (6 bases). This CDR3 is 15 amino acids long. Germline loops: CDR1 KGHSH, CDR2 LQKENI. Trimming left V 3 bases short and J 5 bases short, with 16 bases between. DNA of the CDR3: TGTGCCAGCTCACCTTACCCGGGGGCGAGAACTGAAGCTTTCTTT. Its protein product is CASSPYPGARTEAFF. Drawing the rest from reference TRBV18 and TRBJ1-1, the complete variable domain is NAGVMQNPRHLVRRRGQEARLRCSPMKGHSHVYWYRQLPEEGLKFMVYLQKENIIDESGMPKERFSAEFPKEGPSILRIQQVVRGDSAAYFCASSPYPGARTEAFFGQGTRLTVV.

The chain recombines TRBV7-9 with TRBJ2-1; D assignment may be TRBD1 or TRBD2 (5 bases each). Germline V CDR1 and CDR2: SEHNR, FQNEAQ (reference sequence). Trimming took 2 bases from V and 8 from J, leaving 10 bases between them. The CDR3 totals 13 residues. DNA for the CDR3: TGTGCCAGCAGCTTACAGGGAGTTGATGAGCAGTTCTTC. It encodes CASSLQGVDEQFF.

V and J are TRBV5-1 and TRBJ2-1; D possibly corresponds to TRBD2 (5 bases). The V end lost 0 bases, the J end lost 6 bases, and 10 bases lay between the germline ends. This CDR3 region has 14 residues. CDR1 SGHRS and CDR2 YFSETQ come from the germline V gene. The CDR3 DNA reads as TGCGCCAGCAGCTTGGTACTCGCGGGCAATGAGCAGTTCTTC. Amino acids: CASSLVLAGNEQFF. Based on the CDR3 plus reference TRBV5-1 and TRBJ2-1, the full variable domain is KAGVTQTPRYLIKTRGQQVTLSCSPISGHRSVSWYQQTPGQGLQFLFEYFSETQRNKGNFPGRFSGRQFSNSRSEMNVSTLELGDSALYLCASSLVLAGNEQFFGPGTRLTVL.

The chain couples TRBV7-6 to TRBJ1-6; 8 nucleotides align to TRBD1. This CDR3 has 15 amino acids. Trimming removed 3 bases from V and 7 bases from J; junction bases left unmatched: 5. In germline, CDR1 is SGHVS, CDR2 FNYEAQ. The CDR3, as DNA: TGTGCCAGCAGCTTTGGGGACAGGACAAATTCACCCCTCCACTTT. This sequence encodes CASSFGDRTNSPLHF.

This clone was picked up one time. The chain combines TRBV15 with TRBJ1-1; no clear D gene. CDR3 length: 14 residues. Germline values: CDR1 LNHNV, CDR2 YYDKDF (reference sequence). Trimming stripped 1 base from V and 3 bases from J, with 9 bases between. DNA of the CDR3: TGTGCCACCAGCAGAGCGCAAGAGCACACTGAAGCTTTCTTT. This codes for CATSRAQEHTEAFF.

The J gene is TRBJ2-7, the V gene TRBV14, with a tentative D call TRBD2 (6 bases). V was trimmed by 0 bases and J by 1 base, leaving 16 bases between them. Per germline, CDR1 SGHDN and CDR2 FVKESK. This CDR3 is built from 17 residues. The CDR3 here is CASSQEGVLGGSYEQYF. The CDR3 DNA reads TGTGCCAGCAGCCAAGAGGGGGTTCTCGGGGGATCCTACGAGCAGTACTTC.

The V and J genes are TRBV7-3 and TRBJ2-1; 10 nucleotides line up with TRBD2. This CDR3 has 15 amino acids. In germline, CDR1 is SGHTA, CDR2 FQGTGA. J lost 9 bases, V lost 5 bases, and 10 bases had no gene match. The CDR3 region has the DNA TGTGCCAGCAGCCCCGCTAGCGGGAGTATCGGTGAGCAGTTCTTC. Translating gives CASSPASGSIGEQFF.

This rearrangement joins TRBV7-3 to TRBJ2-2; a weak D match, TRBD2 (5 bases). The CDR3 sequence is 14 residues long. The V gene's germline CDR1 is SGHTA and CDR2 FQGTGA. V lost 4 bases and J lost 4, with 10 bases in between. Here the CDR3 reads CASSSGVPTGELFF. The CDR3 DNA follows: TGTGCCAGCAGCTCCGGGGTCCCCACCGGGGAGCTGTTTTTT.

The rearrangement joins TRBV11-3 to TRBJ2-1; TRBD2 matches at 11 bases. CDR1 is SGHNT, CDR2 YENEEA, per germline. J lost 8 bases, V lost 5 bases, and 5 bases had no gene match. CDR3 length: 14 residues. CDR3 bases: TGTGCCAGCAGCCCCGGACTAGCGGGCCATGAGCAGTTCTTC. Translating gives CASSPGLAGHEQFF.

The chain is built from TRBV7-9 and TRBJ1-1; D is perhaps TRBD1 (5 bases). The CDR3 has 15 residues. V was pared by 5 bases and J by 12 bases, with 25 bases between. The germline V gene has CDR1 SEHNR and CDR2 FQNEAQ (reference sequence). The CDR3 DNA follows: TGTGCCAGCAGCCCCTACCGACAGTCCTTCGGGATAACTTTCTTT. Translating gives CASSPYRQSFGITFF. Supplemented by reference TRBV7-9 and TRBJ1-1, the full variable domain reads DTGVSQNPRHKITKRGQNVTFRCDPISEHNRLYWYRQTLGQGPEFLTYFQNEAQLEKSRLLSDRFSAERPKGSFSTLEIQRTEQGDSAMYLCASSPYRQSFGITFFGQGTRLTVV.

The rearrangement uses TRBV11-1 and TRBJ2-1; no definite D call. This CDR3 is built from 13 residues. CDR1 and CDR2 from the germline V gene are SGHAT and FQDESV (reference sequence). V gave up 8 bases and J gave up 4 bases, with 12 bases separating them. This chain's CDR3 is CASQAIIYNEQFF. The CDR3 nucleotides are TGTGCCAGCCAGGCGATAATTTACAATGAGCAGTTCTTC.

This sequence joins TRBV7-2 and TRBJ2-5, with 12 bases lining up with TRBD1. There are 17 residues in the CDR3. V lost 5 bases, J lost 5 bases, and 12 bases stayed unmatched. Germline CDR1 SGHTA, CDR2 FQGNSA. The CDR3 spells CASSPHWGQGADETQYF. For the CDR3, the DNA is TGTGCCAGCAGCCCCCATTGGGGACAGGGGGCTGATGAGACCCAGTACTTC.

The chain combines TRBV27 with TRBJ2-1, with D uncertain. V shed 3 bases and J shed 9 bases, with 18 bases lying between them. Looked up from germline, CDR1 is MNHEY and CDR2 is SMNVEV (reference sequence). The CDR3 runs to 15 residues. The CDR3 DNA reads as TGTGCCAGCAGTTTTAGCAGTCGGCCCGTTGGTGAGCAGTTCTTC. Protein: CASSFSSRPVGEQFF.

This clone was picked up a small number of times. This rearrangement joins TRBV9 to TRBJ2-5; TRBD1 matches at 7 bases. V lost 3 bases and J lost 5; bases outside the gene matches: 7. The CDR3 runs to 14 residues. The germline CDR1 and CDR2 sequences are SGDLS and YYNGEE. The CDR3 DNA follows: TGTGCCAGCAGCGAAGGGGGCCAGAGGGAGACCCAGTACTTC. Residues: CASSEGGQRETQYF. Full variable domain (rest looked up from reference TRBV9 and TRBJ2-5): DSGVTQTPKHLITATGQRVTLRCSPRSGDLSVYWYQQSLDQGLQFLIQYYNGEERAKGNILERFSAQQFPDLHSELNLSSLELGDSALYFCASSEGGQRETQYFGPGTRLLVL.

The chain carries TRBV5-1 and TRBJ2-3; no definite D call. The germline V and J ends were trimmed by 5 bases and 0 bases, with 10 bases remaining between them. Germline values: CDR1 SGHRS, CDR2 YFSETQ. This CDR3 has 14 amino acids. DNA for the CDR3: TGCGCCAGCAGGGTGGGCCAGAGCACAGATACGCAGTATTTT. This translates into CASRVGQSTDTQYF.

In the case of this clone: The sample carries other DNA sequences with the same CDR3. The chain is built from TRBV5-1 and TRBJ2-1, with 8 bases identical to TRBD1. Germline CDR1 and CDR2: SGHRS and YFSETQ. The CDR3 covers 15 residues. Germline trimming cut 4 bases from V and 4 bases from J; bases unmatched to any gene: 7. CDR3 amino acids: CASSPTGTGYNEQFF. DNA of the CDR3: TGCGCCAGCAGCCCCACCGGGACAGGTTACAATGAGCAGTTCTTC.

V usage is TRBV28 and J usage is TRBJ1-5, with D possibly TRBD1 on 5 matching bases. V gave up 2 bases and J gave up 5 bases, with 10 bases separating them. Germline values: CDR1 MDHEN, CDR2 SYDVKM. This CDR3 comprises 14 residues. As DNA, the CDR3 is TGTGCCAGCAGTTTAGGGGGGGACCATCAGCCCCAGCATTTT. Translating it yields CASSLGGDHQPQHF.

V and J are TRBV18 and TRBJ2-7; no firm D call. This CDR3 contains 13 residues. Trimming shortened V by 2 bases and J by 4 bases, and 9 bases separated the two germline ends. Germline V gene data show CDR1 as KGHSH and CDR2 as LQKENI. For the CDR3, the DNA is TGTGCCAGCTCACCATTAGGTGGGTACGAGCAGTACTTC. Amino acids: CASSPLGGYEQYF.

The chain employs TRBV4-1 and TRBJ2-1; possible D gene TRBD2, 5 bases. Trimming pared 1 base from V and 7 bases from J, leaving 8 bases between. Germline CDR1 and CDR2: MGHRA and YSYEKL. The CDR3 extends over 13 amino acids. The CDR3 region is CASSQAWRNEQFF. In DNA form, the CDR3 reads TGCGCCAGCAGCCAAGCGTGGAGGAATGAGCAGTTCTTC.

The genes are TRBV2 and TRBJ1-3; a weak D match, TRBD1 (5 bases). The CDR3 extends over 13 amino acids. The V end was cut by 4 bases, the J end by 15 bases, with 19 bases between. Germline CDR1 SNHLY, CDR2 FYNNEI. The CDR3 spells CASSGATGAAGYF. CDR3 in DNA: TGTGCCAGCAGTGGGGCTACCGGGGCAGCGGGATATTTT.